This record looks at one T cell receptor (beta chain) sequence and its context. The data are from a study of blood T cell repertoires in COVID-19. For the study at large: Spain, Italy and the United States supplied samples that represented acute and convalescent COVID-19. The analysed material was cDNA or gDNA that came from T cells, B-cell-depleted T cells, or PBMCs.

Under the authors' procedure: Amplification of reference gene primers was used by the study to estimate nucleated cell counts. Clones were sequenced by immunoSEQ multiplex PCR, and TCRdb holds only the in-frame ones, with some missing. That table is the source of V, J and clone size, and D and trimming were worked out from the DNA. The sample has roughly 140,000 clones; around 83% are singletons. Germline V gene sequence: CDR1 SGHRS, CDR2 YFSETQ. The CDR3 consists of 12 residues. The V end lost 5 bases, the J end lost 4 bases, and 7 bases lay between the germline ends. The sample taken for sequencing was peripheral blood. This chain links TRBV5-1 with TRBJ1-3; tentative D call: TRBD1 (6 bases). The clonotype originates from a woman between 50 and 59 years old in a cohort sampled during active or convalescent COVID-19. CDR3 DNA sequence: TGCGCCAGCAGTGGACAGGGAAACACCATATATTTT. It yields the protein CASSGQGNTIYF.